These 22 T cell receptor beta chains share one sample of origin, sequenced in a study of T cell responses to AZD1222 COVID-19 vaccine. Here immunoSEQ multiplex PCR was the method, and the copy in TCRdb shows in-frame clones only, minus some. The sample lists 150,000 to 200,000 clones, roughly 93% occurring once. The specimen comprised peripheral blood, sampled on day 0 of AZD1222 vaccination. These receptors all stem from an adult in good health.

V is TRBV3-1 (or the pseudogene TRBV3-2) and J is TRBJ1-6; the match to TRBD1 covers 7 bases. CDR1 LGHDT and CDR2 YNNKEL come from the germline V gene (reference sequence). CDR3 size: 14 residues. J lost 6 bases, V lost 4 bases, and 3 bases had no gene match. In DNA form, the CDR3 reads TGTGCCAGCAGCCTGACAGGGTCTAATTCACCCCTCCACTTT. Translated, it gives CASSLTGSNSPLHF.

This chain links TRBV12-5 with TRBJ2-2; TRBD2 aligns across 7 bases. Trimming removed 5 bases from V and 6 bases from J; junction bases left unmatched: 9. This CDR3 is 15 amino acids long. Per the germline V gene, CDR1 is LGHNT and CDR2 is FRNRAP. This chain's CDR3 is CASGPIRLAAGELFF. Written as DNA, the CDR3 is TGTGCTAGTGGTCCTATAAGACTAGCTGCCGGGGAGCTGTTTTTT.

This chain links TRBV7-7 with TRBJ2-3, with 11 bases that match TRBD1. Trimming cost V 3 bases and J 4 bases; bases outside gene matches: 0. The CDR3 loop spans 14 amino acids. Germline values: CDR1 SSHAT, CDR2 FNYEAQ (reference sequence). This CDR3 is CASSLGQGADTQYF. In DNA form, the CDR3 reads TGTGCCAGCAGCTTGGGACAGGGGGCAGATACGCAGTATTTT.

DNA for the CDR3: TGCGCCAGCAGCTTGGCCCGTCTAGCTCAAGGGGTCCACGAGCAGTACTTC. It encodes CASSLARLAQGVHEQYF. V gene TRBV5-1 combines with J gene TRBJ2-7; the D gene could be TRBD1 or TRBD2 (5 bases each). The CDR3 spans 17 residues. CDR1 is SGHRS and CDR2 is YFSETQ in the germline V gene. The V and J ends lost 0 bases and 5 bases respectively, with 21 bases between them.

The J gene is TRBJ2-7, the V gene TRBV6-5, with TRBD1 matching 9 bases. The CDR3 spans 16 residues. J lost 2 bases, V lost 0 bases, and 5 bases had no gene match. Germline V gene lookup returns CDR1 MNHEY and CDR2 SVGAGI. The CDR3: CASSYSGTGNPYEQYF. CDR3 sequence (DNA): TGTGCCAGCAGTTACTCCGGGACAGGGAATCCCTACGAGCAGTACTTC.

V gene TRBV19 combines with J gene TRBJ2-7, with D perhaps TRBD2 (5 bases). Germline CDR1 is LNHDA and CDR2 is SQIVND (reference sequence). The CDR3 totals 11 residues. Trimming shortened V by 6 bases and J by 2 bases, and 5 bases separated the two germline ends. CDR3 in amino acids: CASSGAYEQYF. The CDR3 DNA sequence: TGTGCCAGTAGCGGGGCCTACGAGCAGTACTTC.

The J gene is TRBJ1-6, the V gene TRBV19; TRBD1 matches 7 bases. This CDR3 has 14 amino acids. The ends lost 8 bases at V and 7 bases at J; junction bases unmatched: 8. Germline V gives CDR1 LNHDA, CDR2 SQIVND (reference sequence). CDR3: CASAGQTANSPLHF. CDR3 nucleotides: TGTGCCAGTGCGGGACAGACAGCAAATTCACCCCTCCACTTT.

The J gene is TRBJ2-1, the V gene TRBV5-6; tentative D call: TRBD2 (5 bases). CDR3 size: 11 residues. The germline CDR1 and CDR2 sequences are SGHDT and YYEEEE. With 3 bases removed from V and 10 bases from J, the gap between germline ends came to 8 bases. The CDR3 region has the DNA TGTGCCAGCAGCTCTAGCCCGGAGCAGTTCTTC. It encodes CASSSSPEQFF.

The CDR3 nucleotides read TGTGCCAGCAGCCCCAGGGGGTACTATGGCTACACCTTC. This codes for CASSPRGYYGYTF. The V call is TRBV5-8, the J call TRBJ1-2; 7 bases agree with TRBD1. Germline trimming cut 4 bases from V and 3 bases from J; bases unmatched to any gene: 3. From germline, CDR1 is SGHTS and CDR2 YDEGEE. This CDR3 contains 13 residues.

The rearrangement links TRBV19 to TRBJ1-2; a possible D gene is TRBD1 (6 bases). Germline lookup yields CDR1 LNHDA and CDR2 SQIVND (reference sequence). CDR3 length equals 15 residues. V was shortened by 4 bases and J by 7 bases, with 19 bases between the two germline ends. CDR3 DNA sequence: TGTGCCAGTAGTAGGACAGAAGGGAACCTACGTGGCTACACCTTC. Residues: CASSRTEGNLRGYTF.

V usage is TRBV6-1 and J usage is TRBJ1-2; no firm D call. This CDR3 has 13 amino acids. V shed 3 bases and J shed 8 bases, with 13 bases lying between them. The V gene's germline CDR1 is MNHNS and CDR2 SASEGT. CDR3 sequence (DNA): TGTGCCAGCAGTGATGGGTCGTTGGGAGGCTACACCTTC. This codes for CASSDGSLGGYTF.

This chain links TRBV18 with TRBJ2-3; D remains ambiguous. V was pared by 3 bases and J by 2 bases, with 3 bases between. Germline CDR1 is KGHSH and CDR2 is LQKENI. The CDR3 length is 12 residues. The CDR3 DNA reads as TGTGCCAGCTCACCCTACACAGATACGCAGTATTTT. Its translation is CASSPYTDTQYF. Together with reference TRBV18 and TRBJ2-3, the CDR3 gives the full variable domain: NAGVMQNPRHLVRRRGQEARLRCSPMKGHSHVYWYRQLPEEGLKFMVYLQKENIIDESGMPKERFSAEFPKEGPSILRIQQVVRGDSAAYFCASSPYTDTQYFGPGTRLTVL.

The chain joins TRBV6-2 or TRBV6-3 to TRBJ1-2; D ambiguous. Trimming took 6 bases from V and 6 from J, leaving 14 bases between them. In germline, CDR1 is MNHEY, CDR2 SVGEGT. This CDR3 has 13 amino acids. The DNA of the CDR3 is TGTGCCAGCAGCGATAACCCGACTCATGGCTACACCTTC. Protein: CASSDNPTHGYTF.

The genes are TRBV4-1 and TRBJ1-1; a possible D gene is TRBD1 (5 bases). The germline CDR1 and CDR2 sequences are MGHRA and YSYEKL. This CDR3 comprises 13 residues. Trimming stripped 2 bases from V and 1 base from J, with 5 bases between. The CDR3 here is CASSQTGNTEAFF. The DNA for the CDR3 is TGCGCCAGCAGCCAAACAGGGAACACTGAAGCTTTCTTT.

The CDR3 protein is CASSILIRDLYGYTF. The CDR3 DNA follows: TGCGCCAGCAGCATCCTAATCAGGGACCTCTATGGCTACACCTTC. V and J are TRBV4-1 and TRBJ1-2; D is possibly TRBD1 (5 bases). Germline CDR1 and CDR2: MGHRA and YSYEKL. CDR3 length equals 15 residues. Trimming took off 5 bases at V and 4 bases at J, with 17 bases between the two ends.

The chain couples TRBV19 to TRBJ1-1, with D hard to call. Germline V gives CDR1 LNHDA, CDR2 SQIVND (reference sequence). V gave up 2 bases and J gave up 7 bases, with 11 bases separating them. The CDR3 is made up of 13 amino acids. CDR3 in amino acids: CASSITPTREAFF. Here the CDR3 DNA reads TGTGCCAGTAGTATAACACCGACACGTGAAGCTTTCTTT. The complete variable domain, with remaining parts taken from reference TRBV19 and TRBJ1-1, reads DGGITQSPKYLFRKEGQNVTLSCEQNLNHDAMYWYRQDPGQGLRLIYYSQIVNDFQKGDIAEGYSVSREKKESFPLTVTSAQKNPTAFYLCASSITPTREAFFGQGTRLTVV.

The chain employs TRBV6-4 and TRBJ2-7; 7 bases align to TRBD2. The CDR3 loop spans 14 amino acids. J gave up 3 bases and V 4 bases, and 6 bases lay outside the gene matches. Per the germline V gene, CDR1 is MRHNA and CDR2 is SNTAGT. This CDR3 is CASSVGGCSYEQYF. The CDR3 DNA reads TGTGCCAGCAGTGTCGGGGGGTGTAGCTACGAGCAGTACTTC.

This chain's CDR3 is CASSLVRGTGELFF. The CDR3 DNA reads TGTGCCAGCAGCTTAGTCAGGGGTACCGGGGAGCTGTTTTTT. The chain recombines TRBV7-2 with TRBJ2-2, with D maybe TRBD1 (6 bases). The V gene lost 1 base and the J gene lost 5 bases, with 8 bases spanning the gap. The CDR3 is made up of 14 amino acids. The germline V gene has CDR1 SGHTA and CDR2 FQGNSA.

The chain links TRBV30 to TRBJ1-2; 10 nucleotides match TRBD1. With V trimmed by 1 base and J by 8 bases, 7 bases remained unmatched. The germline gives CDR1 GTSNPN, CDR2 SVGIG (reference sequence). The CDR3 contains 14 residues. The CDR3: CAWSAPGTGVGYTF. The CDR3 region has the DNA TGTGCCTGGAGTGCACCTGGGACAGGGGTCGGCTACACCTTC.

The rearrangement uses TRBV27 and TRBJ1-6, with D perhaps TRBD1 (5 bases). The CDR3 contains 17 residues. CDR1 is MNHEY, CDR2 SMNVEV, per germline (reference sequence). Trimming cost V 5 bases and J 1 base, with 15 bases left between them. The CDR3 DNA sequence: TGTGCCAGCAGTCCCGAAGGGGTTCCATCCTATAATTCACCCCTCCACTTT. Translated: CASSPEGVPSYNSPLHF.

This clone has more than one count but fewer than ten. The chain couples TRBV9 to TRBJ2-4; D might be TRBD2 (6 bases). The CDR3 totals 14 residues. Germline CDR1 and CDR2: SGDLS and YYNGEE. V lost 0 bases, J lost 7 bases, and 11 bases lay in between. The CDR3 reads CASSVGGEWNIQYF. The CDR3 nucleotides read TGTGCCAGCAGCGTAGGGGGGGAATGGAACATTCAGTACTTC.

The CDR3 is CASSYYGDGRGQPQHF. The CDR3 nucleotides read TGTGCCAGCAGTTATTACGGGGACGGGCGGGGACAGCCCCAGCATTTT. The chain carries TRBV6-5 and TRBJ1-5; D is perhaps TRBD1 (5 bases). The germline V and J ends were trimmed by 3 bases and 7 bases, with 19 bases remaining between them. This CDR3 comprises 16 residues. Germline assignment: CDR1 MNHEY and CDR2 SVGAGI.